Listed here are 30 T cell receptor beta chains from one sample, sequenced in a study of T cell responses to AZD1222 COVID-19 vaccine. Assay: immunoSEQ multiplex PCR; the TCRdb copy retains only in-frame clones and omits some. The sample has 67,000 or so clones; roughly 84% are singletons. This sample comprised peripheral blood, obtained on day 0 of AZD1222 vaccination. Receptor source: an adult in good health.

This clone is a singleton in its sample. The rearrangement links TRBV19 to TRBJ1-4, with a tentative D call TRBD1 (6 bases). The CDR3 covers 15 residues. With 7 bases removed from V and 0 bases from J, the gap between germline ends came to 12 bases. CDR1 is LNHDA and CDR2 is SQIVND in the germline V gene (reference sequence). The CDR3 sequence is CASKGGRTTNEKLFF. The DNA of the CDR3 is TGTGCCAGTAAGGGGGGTCGGACAACTAATGAAAAACTGTTTTTT. Full variable domain (missing parts from reference TRBV19 and TRBJ1-4): DGGITQSPKYLFRKEGQNVTLSCEQNLNHDAMYWYRQDPGQGLRLIYYSQIVNDFQKGDIAEGYSVSREKKESFPLTVTSAQKNPTAFYLCASKGGRTTNEKLFFGSGTQLSVL.

The genes are TRBV6-5 and TRBJ2-5; D may be TRBD1 or TRBD2 (5 bases each). The CDR3 is 16 residues long. Germline CDR1 reads MNHEY; CDR2 reads SVGAGI. Trimming left V 0 bases short and J 5 bases short, with 16 bases between. The CDR3 region is CASSYSSGTVGETQYF. CDR3 coding DNA: TGTGCCAGCAGTTACTCCTCAGGGACCGTCGGGGAGACCCAGTACTTC.

The V and J genes are TRBV28 and TRBJ1-5; D remains unclear. Trimming stripped 2 bases from V and 0 bases from J, with 8 bases between. Germline V CDR1 and CDR2: MDHEN, SYDVKM. This CDR3 region has 15 residues. The CDR3 sequence is CASSLTSGSNQPQHF. CDR3 bases: TGTGCCAGCAGTTTAACCTCAGGTAGCAATCAGCCCCAGCATTTT.

The chain combines TRBV19 with TRBJ2-1; 10 nucleotides align to TRBD2. The germline V gene has CDR1 LNHDA and CDR2 SQIVND (reference sequence). J was trimmed by 4 bases and V by 7 bases; bases with no gene match: 7. The CDR3 is 15 residues long. This CDR3 reads CASNRRTSGYNEQFF. The DNA of the CDR3 is TGTGCCAGTAACCGAAGGACTAGCGGATACAATGAGCAGTTCTTC.

The chain links TRBV28 to TRBJ1-4; D remains ambiguous. V gave up 6 bases and J gave up 5 bases, with 13 bases separating them. Germline V gives CDR1 MDHEN, CDR2 SYDVKM. CDR3 length equals 14 residues. The CDR3: CASSSPLGNEKLFF. The CDR3 coding sequence is TGTGCCAGCAGCTCGCCCCTTGGCAATGAAAAACTGTTTTTT.

This clone has a handful of counts. J is TRBJ2-5 and V is TRBV9, with TRBD1 as a possible D gene (5 bases). The CDR3 totals 14 residues. CDR1 SGDLS and CDR2 YYNGEE come from the germline V gene. V shed 0 bases and J shed 5 bases, with 11 bases lying between them. In DNA, the CDR3 is TGTGCCAGCAGCGTAGATTCCAGGGTCGAGACCCAGTACTTC. Its translation: CASSVDSRVETQYF. The variable domain in full, with the rest retrieved from reference TRBV9 and TRBJ2-5, is DSGVTQTPKHLITATGQRVTLRCSPRSGDLSVYWYQQSLDQGLQFLIQYYNGEERAKGNILERFSAQQFPDLHSELNLSSLELGDSALYFCASSVDSRVETQYFGPGTRLLVL.

The V gene is TRBV5-6, the J gene TRBJ1-6; D unclear. Trimming removed 2 bases at V and 8 bases at J, with 8 bases between. CDR3 length equals 13 residues. Germline loops: CDR1 SGHDT, CDR2 YYEEEE. The CDR3 DNA is TGTGCCAGCAGCTTTTTATGGGATTCACCCCTCCACTTT. It encodes CASSFLWDSPLHF.

The table lists this clone with a few counts. V usage is TRBV15 and J usage is TRBJ1-4, with TRBD1 as a possible D gene (6 bases). The CDR3 length is 15 residues. The germline gives CDR1 LNHNV, CDR2 YYDKDF (reference sequence). Trimming took 1 base from V and 4 from J, leaving 10 bases between them. CDR3 in DNA: TGTGCCACCAGCAGAGGACAGGATGATAATGAAAAACTGTTTTTT. It is translated as CATSRGQDDNEKLFF. Full variable domain (remainder filled in from reference TRBV15 and TRBJ1-4): DAMVIQNPRYQVTQFGKPVTLSCSQTLNHNVMYWYQQKSSQAPKLLFHYYDKDFNNEADTPDNFQSRRPNTSFCFLDIRSPGLGDTAMYLCATSRGQDDNEKLFFGSGTQLSVL.

The gene calls are TRBV7-9 and TRBJ2-5; the match to TRBD2 covers 8 bases. The CDR3 loop spans 14 amino acids. CDR1 SEHNR and CDR2 FQNEAQ come from the germline V gene (reference sequence). With 5 bases clipped from V and 7 bases from J, the junction kept 9 bases outside the gene matches. The CDR3 spells CASSNGGAFGTQYF. The CDR3 bases are TGTGCCAGCAGCAACGGGGGGGCCTTCGGGACCCAGTACTTC.

This rearrangement joins TRBV27 to TRBJ2-7; tentatively, D is TRBD1 (5 bases). The V and J ends lost 6 bases and 1 base respectively, with 13 bases between them. This CDR3 region has 14 residues. Germline V gives CDR1 MNHEY, CDR2 SMNVEV (reference sequence). The DNA of the CDR3 is TGTGCCAGCAGGGACACTCGGGCGTCCTACGAGCAGTACTTC. Its protein product is CASRDTRASYEQYF.

By sample share, this clone is medium-sized. The chain carries TRBV10-2 and TRBJ1-2; no reliable D call. Germline V gene data show CDR1 as WSHSY and CDR2 as SAAADI. V lost 0 bases and J lost 0, with 8 bases in between. The CDR3 runs to 15 residues. DNA for the CDR3: TGCGCCAGCAGTGAGTCTTCGGGAACTAACTATGGCTACACCTTC. This codes for CASSESSGTNYGYTF.

V gene TRBV4-1 combines with J gene TRBJ1-1; D gene ambiguous. CDR3 length: 15 residues. The germline CDR1 and CDR2 sequences are MGHRA and YSYEKL. Trimming pared 1 base from V and 4 bases from J, leaving 13 bases between. This chain's CDR3 is CASSQAELLGTEAFF. Here the CDR3 DNA reads TGCGCCAGCAGCCAAGCGGAATTGCTGGGCACTGAAGCTTTCTTT.

The rearrangement uses TRBV11-2 and TRBJ2-5, with D possibly called TRBD1 or TRBD2 (7 bases each). The V gene lost 5 bases and the J gene lost 4 bases, with 14 bases spanning the gap. This CDR3 region has 14 residues. Looked up from germline, CDR1 is SGHAT and CDR2 is FQNNGV. The CDR3 DNA reads TGTGCCAGCAGCGGGGAGGGGGCAAGAGAGACCCAGTACTTC. Amino acids: CASSGEGARETQYF.

The rearrangement uses TRBV4-2 and TRBJ2-5; the match to TRBD2 covers 8 bases. There are 15 residues in the CDR3. CDR1 and CDR2 from the germline V gene are LGHNA and YNFKEQ. Trimming removed 0 bases from V and 7 bases from J; junction bases left unmatched: 7. The CDR3 nucleotides are TGTGCCAGCAGCCAAGAGCAGCTAGCGGGCCCGACCCAGTACTTC. It is translated as CASSQEQLAGPTQYF.

The J gene is TRBJ2-1, the V gene TRBV10-3; no clear D gene. This CDR3 comprises 14 residues. V shed 2 bases and J shed 9 bases, with 14 bases lying between them. Germline V gene sequence: CDR1 ENHRY, CDR2 SYGVKD. CDR3 sequence (DNA): TGTGCCATCAGTGAGGTAGCCCCCTATAGTGAGCAGTTCTTC. It translates to CAISEVAPYSEQFF.

This chain uses TRBV5-1 with TRBJ1-3; D is unresolved. The length of the CDR3 is 13 residues. In germline, CDR1 is SGHRS, CDR2 YFSETQ. V was clipped by 5 bases and J by 0 bases, with 6 bases between them. Here the CDR3 DNA reads TGCGCCAGCAGAATCAGCTCTGGAAACACCATATATTTT. Translation: CASRISSGNTIYF.

The chain carries TRBV28 and TRBJ1-2; D might be TRBD1 (6 bases). The germline V gene has CDR1 MDHEN and CDR2 SYDVKM. The CDR3 loop spans 13 amino acids. Trimming cost V 6 bases and J 8 bases, with 16 bases left between them. CDR3 residues: CASSEQGRRGYTF. The CDR3 nucleotides read TGTGCCAGCAGCGAACAGGGACGTCGAGGCTACACCTTC.

This clone was found once. This chain connects TRBV24-1 to TRBJ1-2, with 8 bases aligning to TRBD1. This CDR3 spans 15 amino acids. The germline CDR1 and CDR2 sequences are KGHDR and SFDVKD. V shed 4 bases and J 2 bases; nucleotides not matched to a gene: 5. The CDR3 region is CATSEPGQGNYGYTF. The CDR3 coding sequence is TGTGCCACCAGTGAGCCCGGACAGGGAAACTATGGCTACACCTTC.

The J gene is TRBJ2-7, the V gene TRBV7-8; D ambiguous. Germline values: CDR1 SGHVS, CDR2 FQNEAQ. Trimming removed 2 bases from V and 6 bases from J, with 8 bases in between. This CDR3 contains 12 residues. This CDR3 reads CASSLRPGEQYF. The CDR3 DNA reads as TGTGCCAGCAGCTTACGACCGGGCGAGCAGTACTTC. The full variable domain, in which reference TRBV7-8 and TRBJ2-7 provide the parts outside the CDR3, is GAGVSQSPRYKVAKRGQDVALRCDPISGHVSLFWYQQALGQGPEFLTYFQNEAQLDKSGLPSDRFFAERPEGSVSTLKIQRTQQEDSAVYLCASSLRPGEQYFGPGTRLTVT.

This chain uses TRBV5-8 with TRBJ2-2; 14 bases align to TRBD2. J gave up 1 base and V 4 bases, and 6 bases lay outside the gene matches. CDR3 length: 18 residues. The germline CDR1 and CDR2 sequences are SGHTS and YDEGEE. CDR3 region: CASSPRGLAGGNTGELFF. The DNA for the CDR3 is TGTGCCAGCAGCCCCCGCGGACTAGCGGGGGGGAACACCGGGGAGCTGTTTTTT.

The chain recombines TRBV15 with TRBJ1-1; D gene ambiguous. The germline V gene has CDR1 LNHNV and CDR2 YYDKDF (reference sequence). The CDR3 has 14 residues. Trimming removed 2 bases from V and 1 base from J, with 8 bases in between. The CDR3 spells CATSRYTPNTEAFF. CDR3 bases: TGTGCCACCAGCAGATACACACCGAACACTGAAGCTTTCTTT.

This chain links TRBV3-1 (or the pseudogene TRBV3-2) with TRBJ2-7, with D possibly matching TRBD1 (6 bases). The germline V gene has CDR1 LGHDT and CDR2 YNNKEL (reference sequence). The V end lost 9 bases, the J end lost 1 base, and 7 bases lay between the germline ends. The CDR3 runs to 11 residues. The DNA for the CDR3 is TGTGCCAGGGGACATTCCTACGAGCAGTACTTC. It yields the protein CARGHSYEQYF.

This chain connects TRBV7-2 to TRBJ1-1, with 7 bases aligning to TRBD1. The CDR3 consists of 14 residues. The ends lost 5 bases at V and 5 bases at J; junction bases unmatched: 8. Germline V gene sequence: CDR1 SGHTA, CDR2 FQGNSA. CDR3 in amino acids: CASSRTGGRTEAFF. The DNA of the CDR3 is TGTGCCAGCAGCCGGACAGGTGGACGGACTGAAGCTTTCTTT. Complete variable domain (other parts from reference TRBV7-2 and TRBJ1-1): GAGVSQSPSNKVTEKGKDVELRCDPISGHTALYWYRQSLGQGLEFLIYFQGNSAPDKSGLPSDRFSAERTGGSVSTLTIQRTQQEDSAVYLCASSRTGGRTEAFFGQGTRLTVV.

The chain combines TRBV18 with TRBJ1-1, with 9 bases lining up with TRBD1. V shed 1 base and J 5 bases; nucleotides not matched to a gene: 14. The CDR3 runs 18 residues. Germline V gives CDR1 KGHSH, CDR2 LQKENI. The CDR3 protein is CASSPLRTGGAAGTEAFF. CDR3 in DNA: TGTGCCAGCTCACCACTAAGAACAGGGGGCGCCGCCGGTACTGAAGCTTTCTTT.

The chain is built from TRBV10-3 and TRBJ2-1; D gene ambiguous. The CDR3 is made up of 11 amino acids. Germline CDR1 and CDR2: ENHRY and SYGVKD. Trimming removed 7 bases from V and 7 bases from J, with 8 bases in between. The CDR3 spells CAIMMGNEQFF. CDR3 DNA sequence: TGTGCCATCATGATGGGGAATGAGCAGTTCTTC.

This chain connects TRBV19 to TRBJ1-4; no definite D call. CDR3 size: 13 residues. Germline loops: CDR1 LNHDA, CDR2 SQIVND (reference sequence). The germline V and J ends were trimmed by 6 bases and 7 bases, with 12 bases remaining between them. CDR3 residues: CASRVPAGEKLFF. CDR3 DNA sequence: TGTGCCAGTAGGGTCCCCGCAGGTGAAAAACTGTTTTTT.

This chain joins TRBV19 and TRBJ2-7; possibly TRBD1 or TRBD2 for D (5 bases each). V shed 4 bases and J shed 3 bases, with 16 bases lying between them. CDR3 length: 15 residues. In germline, CDR1 is LNHDA, CDR2 SQIVND (reference sequence). CDR3 loop: CASSTTGTGNYEQYF. DNA for the CDR3: TGTGCCAGTAGTACCACCGGGACGGGAAACTACGAGCAGTACTTC.

J is TRBJ1-4 and V is TRBV28, with D uncertain. V was pared by 3 bases and J by 7 bases, with 9 bases between. The V gene's germline CDR1 is MDHEN and CDR2 SYDVKM. CDR3 length: 13 residues. The CDR3 loop reads CASSLARAEKLFF. The CDR3 nucleotides are TGTGCCAGCAGTTTGGCCCGGGCTGAAAAACTGTTTTTT.

This chain links TRBV5-1 with TRBJ1-1; 8 bases are shared with TRBD1. The V gene end was trimmed by 3 bases and the J gene end by 5 bases; junction bases not matched to a gene: 9. The CDR3 runs 15 residues. Germline V lookup: CDR1 SGHRS, CDR2 YFSETQ. The CDR3 bases are TGCGCCAGCAGCTCCTTAACAGGGGGGGAGACTGAAGCTTTCTTT. It translates to CASSSLTGGETEAFF.

The rearrangement uses TRBV12-3 or TRBV12-4 and TRBJ1-1; D gene ambiguous. Trimming removed 5 bases at V and 5 bases at J, with 12 bases between. This CDR3 spans 13 amino acids. The CDR3: CASSRPALTEAFF. The CDR3 DNA sequence: TGTGCCAGCAGTCGTCCGGCGTTGACTGAAGCTTTCTTT.